This entry describes one T cell receptor beta chain. The antigen this receptor binds is unknown. Per-base qualities were not stored, and no clone one base away is much larger. Trimming leaves V shorter by 3 bases and J shorter by 5 bases, with the junction holding 6 bases beyond the gene matches. Counted from cysteine to phenylalanine, this CDR3 has 15 amino acids. Only the CDR3 DNA stays, 45 bases, in frame from base 1. Looking up the germline V gene yields CDR1 KGHSH and CDR2 LQKENI. TCRbeta CDR3 regions were amplified from genomic DNA by means of the immunoSEQ Assay, a bias-controlled multiplex PCR. For the original study's pipeline: Within the assay, amplification of reference gene primers was used to estimate how many nucleated cells each sample contained. To quantify the absolute abundance of each unique TCRbeta CDR3 rearrangement, sequence reads were collapsed and filtered. For each sample, productive Simpson clonality was calculated by taking the square root of Simpson's diversity index across productive rearrangements. As stored in TCRdb, this immuneACCESS dataset retains in-frame rearrangements with V and J assigned. A fraction of the clones does not appear; measured against another copy, unresolved V genes explain less than half of the discrepancy, and the remainder lacks a known reason. That table is the source of V, J and clone size, and D and trimming were worked out from the DNA. The sample profile shows a few hundred thousand clones; under 85% of them were found once. Of the sample, approximately 4.7% is held by the ten largest clones.

This entry comes from a study of blood T cell repertoires in COVID-19 (TCRdb year 2020). At the level of the whole study: Collaborator samples came from the United States, Italy and Spain and covered acute and convalescent phases of COVID-19. The prospective study material was composed of cDNA or gDNA derived from T cells, B-cell-depleted T cells, or PBMCs. Subjects who had been exposed to COVID-19, were actively infected with it, or had recovered from it provided the deeply sampled blood TCRbeta repertoires that made up the dataset. The repertoires were released in a freely available public database intended as a resource for research on the immune response to SARS-CoV-2. Samples came from the ongoing ImmuneRACE study (first 160 participants) plus 1,254 subjects from 6 global collaborators. The sample metadata nearly always contained a de-identified subject ID, COVID-19 status, age in years and sex. Where available, HLA class I and class II types were obtained from metadata supplied by the sample provider rather than from assay-based typing. What the study reported, not specific to this receptor: Clinical and demographic metadata were provided uncurated, with the amount varying by source and participant.

Enrolling through a virtual design, the prospective study's participants ranged in age from roughly 18 to 90 years and lived across roughly 24 United States geographic areas. To assign participants to cohorts, the prospective study relied on clinical history that participants themselves reported in a screening survey and a study questionnaire. Recovered participants in ImmuneRACE Cohort 3 were defined as having two consecutive negative NP/OP PCR tests, clearance from a healthcare professional, or resolution of symptoms. In the prospective study, whole blood, serum and a nasopharyngeal or oropharyngeal swab were collected from each participant by mobile phlebotomists. Prospective study participants could optionally give additional blood draws and questionnaires over an approximately 2-month period. Prospective study blood samples were shipped either frozen or at room temperature before DNA extraction.

Sequencing was carried out using PBMCs or T cells enriched from blood (not recorded which). The TCR originated in a woman in her forties or fifties who had recovered from COVID-19. The chain is assembled from TRBV18 and TRBJ1-5, and 8 junctional nucleotides match TRBD1. The CDR3 has the sequence CASSPGQGAYQPQHF. The nucleotides are TGTGCCAGCTCACCGGGCCAGGGGGCTTATCAGCCCCAGCATTTT.